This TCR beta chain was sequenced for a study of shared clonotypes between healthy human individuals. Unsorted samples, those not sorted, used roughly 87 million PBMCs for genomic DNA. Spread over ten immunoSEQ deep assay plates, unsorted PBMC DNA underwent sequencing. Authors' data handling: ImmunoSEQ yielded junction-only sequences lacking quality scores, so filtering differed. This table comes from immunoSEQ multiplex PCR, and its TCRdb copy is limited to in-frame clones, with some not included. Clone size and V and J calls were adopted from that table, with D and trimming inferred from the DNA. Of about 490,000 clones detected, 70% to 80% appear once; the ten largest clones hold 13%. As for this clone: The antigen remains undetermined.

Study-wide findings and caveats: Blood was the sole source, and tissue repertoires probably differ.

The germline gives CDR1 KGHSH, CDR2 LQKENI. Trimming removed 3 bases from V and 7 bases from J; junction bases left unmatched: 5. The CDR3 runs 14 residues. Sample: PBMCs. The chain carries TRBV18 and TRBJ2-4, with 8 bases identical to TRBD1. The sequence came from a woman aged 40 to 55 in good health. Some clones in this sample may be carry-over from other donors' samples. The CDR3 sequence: CASSPGQGVNIQYF. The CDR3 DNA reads TGTGCCAGCTCACCTGGACAGGGTGTCAACATTCAGTACTTC.